This T cell receptor (beta chain) derives from a study of spatial heterogeneity in lung cancer (dated 2019 in TCRdb). Regarding the study in general: Beta-chain transcripts were consistently detected in greater numbers than alpha-chain transcripts, which likely reflects a higher abundance of beta-chain transcripts. In the raw uncorrected reads, each unique combination of TCR and UMI appeared more than ten times on average. In non-small cell lung cancer, the study made a quantitative comparison of TCR alpha and beta repertoires among multiple tumor regions, matched nontumor lung and blood. Nonsynonymous mutation counts, determined by whole-exome sequencing of tumor tissue, were related to features of the TCR repertoire. Both alpha and beta chains were TCR-sequenced in hundreds of tumor regions, around 65 matched nontumor lung samples and around 50 PBMC samples obtained at surgery.

The study at large found these results: Confirming at a functional level the hypothesis that regional TCRs recognize regional mutations was considered to require additional single-cell paired TCR alpha and beta sequencing. Ubiquitous expanded tumor TCRs were detected in blood more often at tumor resection than at routine follow-up.

Reading the label with the study, this specimen's time point is: sample taken at primary tumor resection. Samples were obtained from about 75 patients with early-stage, untreated non-small cell lung cancer from the lung TRACERx cohort. For TCR sequencing, whole RNA was extracted from tumor and nontumor lung tissue, or from cryopreserved PBMC samples, and no cell sorting was done. Only patients for whom sufficient RNA was available from at least two tumor regions were selected for TCR sequencing. CDR1 and CDR2, per the germline V gene, are KGHDR and SFDVKD. Trimming removed 10 bases from V and 8 bases from J; the gene matches leave 10 bases unexplained. The cysteine opens and the phenylalanine closes a CDR3 of 13 amino acids. Only the CDR3 DNA is retained, 39 bases long and in frame from the first base. Receptors were amplified or captured by 5' RACE. Instrument used: NextSeq 500. In the TCR library protocol, a unique molecular identifier was attached to each TCR cDNA molecule so that PCR and sequencing errors could be corrected. The paper's data handling went like this. Decombinator tools were used for TCR identification, UMI-based error correction and CDR3 extraction. TCRs above a frequency of 2 per 1,000, corresponding to the top 1% of the tumor frequency distribution, were defined as expanded. Rényi diversity was computed with the R vegan package after subsampling each repertoire 100 times to 5,000 TCRs. To build CDR3 similarity networks, amino acid triplet string-kernel similarity was used, and CDR3s were connected when their pairwise similarity was above 0.82. TCRdb took the public reads, trimmed them with fastp at Q25, ran MiXCR for clone calling and kept in-frame beta chains. Each record represents a unique CDR3 protein, reported with the most common genes and DNA among its rows. These V and J calls rely on TCRdb rather than the paper's analysis. The sample table records tens of thousands of distinct CDR3 sequences; approximately 8% of these occur just once. The ten largest clones capture roughly 7% of the sample.

This clonotype was recorded many times. Its antigen remains undetermined. The record has no base qualities; no much larger clone is one base away. The chain uses TRBV24-1 and TRBJ2-1; 7 middle bases align to TRBD2. This specimen was PBMCs, taken at surgery. The receptor comes from a male donor with early-stage non-small cell lung cancer. The DNA sequence is given as TGTGCCACATCCGGGACTAACAGCGATGAGCAGTTCTTC. Its product reads: CATSGTNSDEQFF.